These T cell receptor beta chains were read from a single sample in a study of cytomegalovirus exposure and HLA in healthy donors. This table comes from immunoSEQ multiplex PCR, and its TCRdb copy is limited to in-frame clones, with some not included. The sample records 95,000 to 150,000 clones, more than 60% being singletons. The sample consisted of PBMCs. These TCRs come from a woman aged 40 to 50 in good health and CMV-seronegative. Each CDR3 is given with its conserved first and last residue. A D gene is named only where the DNA matches it firmly. Rows give clone size only sometimes, using once, few, many, or a class for an expanded clone.

>TRBJ2-7|TRBD2|TRBV5-1|NA
TGCGCCAGCAGGAGATTACTAGCGGGAAGCTCCTACGAGCAGTACTTC
CASRRLLAGSSYEQYF
>TRBJ1-3|TRBD1|TRBV19|NA
TGTGCCAGTAGTATCCGCGGACAGGGAGGGAAAGGAAACACCATATATTTT
CASSIRGQGGKGNTIYF
>TRBJ2-7|NA|TRBV14|once
TGTGCCAGCAGCCAAGAAGCCAGGGGCCACGAGCAGTACTTC
CASSQEARGHEQYF
>TRBJ2-7|TRBD1|TRBV6-5|NA
TGTGCCAGCAGTTACCCCGGGACAGGCGAGCAGTACTTC
CASSYPGTGEQYF
>TRBJ2-2|TRBD1|TRBV5-1|NA
TGCGCCAGCAGCCAGAGACAGGGGGTGCCCTCGAACACCGGGGAGCTGTTTTTT
CASSQRQGVPSNTGELFF
>TRBJ2-2|NA|TRBV5-1|NA
TGCGCCAGCAGAGAGAACCTCCCCCGGGGGGAGCTGTTTTTT
CASRENLPRGELFF
>TRBJ2-1|TRBD2|TRBV28|NA
TGTGCCAGCAAAAGGTTCCGGACTAGCGACAATGAGCAGTTCTTC
CASKRFRTSDNEQFF
>TRBJ2-5|NA|TRBV6-1|NA
TGTGCCAGCACGGACTTCCCGGAAGAGACCCAGTACTTC
CASTDFPEETQYF
>TRBJ2-7|TRBD2|TRBV5-6|NA
TGTGCCAGCAGCTCCCCAGGGACTAGCGGGGCGAACTCCTACGAGCAGTACTTC
CASSSPGTSGANSYEQYF
>TRBJ2-1|TRBD2|TRBV6-1|NA
TGTGCCAGCAGTGAAAGGTTTGGGTCGATACTAGCGGGAAGTGAGCAGTTCTTC
CASSERFGSILAGSEQFF
>TRBJ2-3|TRBD2|TRBV5-4|NA
TGTGCCAGCAGCTTCCAGCGGGGGGGCGCAGATACGCAGTATTTT
CASSFQRGGADTQYF
>TRBJ2-7|NA|TRBV5-1|NA
TGCGCCAGCAGCTACTGGCCCCCCTTAACCCTCAGAGGGACACCAATCTCCTACGAGCAGTACTTC
CASSYWPPLTLRGTPISYEQYF
>TRBJ2-2|NA|TRBV4-1|NA
TGCGCCAGCAGCCACCCCCAGGGGGGCCGCACCGGGGAGCTGTTTTTT
CASSHPQGGRTGELFF
>TRBJ2-7|NA|TRBV29-1|few
TGCAGCGTTACCGATTGGGTCGGTACGGGGGAGCAGTACTTC
CSVTDWVGTGEQYF
>TRBJ2-7|NA|TRBV11-2|NA
TGTGCCAGCAGCGAGGGACTTGCGGCCTCCATGGGCGAGCAGTACTTC
CASSEGLAASMGEQYF
>TRBJ2-1|TRBD2|TRBV6-5|NA
TGTGCCAGCAGTGGGACTAGCGGGAGTGGGCAGTTCTTC
CASSGTSGSGQFF
>TRBJ2-7|TRBD1|TRBV11-2|NA
TGTGCCAGCAGCGCCGGACAGGGAAGGTACGAGCAGTACTTC
CASSAGQGRYEQYF
>TRBJ1-4|NA|TRBV5-6|NA
TGTGCCAGCAGCGCACAGGGTCGGCACCTTGCAACTAATGAAAAACTGTTTTTT
CASSAQGRHLATNEKLFF
>TRBJ2-7|NA|TRBV7-9|NA
TGTGCCAGCAGCTTAGGGACAGGGACTATCTACGAGCAGTACTTC
CASSLGTGTIYEQYF
>TRBJ2-7|NA|TRBV7-9|NA
TGTGCCAGCAGCTATAGGGGGGGCGAGGGCTACGAGCAGTACTTC
CASSYRGGEGYEQYF
>TRBJ2-1|TRBD2|TRBV6-4|NA
TGTGCCAGCAGCCTGACTAGCGGGACCGCTAATGAGCAGTTCTTC
CASSLTSGTANEQFF
>TRBJ1-5|TRBD1|TRBV18|NA
TGTGCCAGCTCATCAAGGGGACAGGGGGTGGATCAGCCCCAGCATTTT
CASSSRGQGVDQPQHF
>TRBJ1-2|NA|TRBV9|NA
TGTGCCAGCAGCGGAGCCCCCGGTCTTCAGGTTGGCTACACCTTC
CASSGAPGLQVGYTF
>TRBJ1-4|TRBD1|TRBV5-1|few
TGCGCCAGCAGCCTCCGGACAGGCAATGAAAAACTGTTTTTT
CASSLRTGNEKLFF
>TRBJ1-1|TRBD1|TRBV5-1|few
TGCGCCAGCAGCCCGAAAGACAGGGGGAACACTGAAGCTTTCTTT
CASSPKDRGNTEAFF
>TRBJ2-3|TRBD1|TRBV2|few
TGTGCCAGCAGAAAAGACAGGGCTGGGGTCAGAGATACGCAGTATTTT
CASRKDRAGVRDTQYF
>TRBJ1-2|NA|TRBV4-1|many
TGCGCCAGCAGCCAATTGTACCGGGAGCGCTATGGCTACACCTTC
CASSQLYRERYGYTF
>TRBJ1-3|TRBD1|TRBV27|NA
TGTGCCAGCAGAGGGACAGGAACTGGAAACACCATATATTTT
CASRGTGTGNTIYF
>TRBJ2-3|NA|TRBV5-8|NA
TGTGCCAGCAGCTTGTTCCCTACCACGACAGATACGCAGTATTTT
CASSLFPTTTDTQYF
>TRBJ1-1|TRBD1|TRBV6-5|NA
TGTGCCAGCAGTTACGGGGGGACAGCGAACACTGAAGCTTTCTTT
CASSYGGTANTEAFF
>TRBJ2-7|NA|TRBV7-3|NA
TGTGCCAGCAGCCCGCGGCCCAGTTCCTACGAGCAGTACTTC
CASSPRPSSYEQYF
>TRBJ2-5|NA|TRBV29-1|NA
TGCAGCGTTGAACTAGCCGGGACCCAGTACTTC
CSVELAGTQYF
>TRBJ2-2|NA|TRBV28|NA
TGTGCCAGCCGTAGACCCGGGTCCACCGGGGAGCTGTTTTTT
CASRRPGSTGELFF
>TRBJ2-3|TRBD2|TRBV6-5|NA
TGTGCCAGCAGACGAATAGCGGGAGCGTCAGATACGCAGTATTTT
CASRRIAGASDTQYF
>TRBJ1-6|TRBD1|TRBV5-6|NA
TGTGCCAGCACCTGGACAGACAGGGATTATTCACCCCTCCACTTT
CASTWTDRDYSPLHF
>TRBJ1-2|NA|TRBV5-4|NA
TGTGCCAGCAGCTTAGGACAGAACTATGGCTACACCTTC
CASSLGQNYGYTF
>TRBJ1-2|NA|TRBV19|NA
TGTGCCAGTATTCAGCCGAGGCTTAACTATGGCTACACCTTC
CASIQPRLNYGYTF
>TRBJ2-7|NA|TRBV7-9|NA
TGTGCCAGCAGCCCTGCGGGACTCGAGCAGTACTTC
CASSPAGLEQYF
>TRBJ1-1|TRBD1|TRBV7-2|NA
TGTGCCAGCAGCCCGATGGGACAGGGGTTTGAAGCTTTCTTT
CASSPMGQGFEAFF
>TRBJ1-5|NA|TRBV19|NA
TGTGCCAGTAGTATTTCGGTTAGCAATCAGCCCCAGCATTTT
CASSISVSNQPQHF
>TRBJ2-7|NA|TRBV6-1|few
TGTGCCAGCAGTGAATACTTCTCTAGCGAGACATACGAGCAGTACTTC
CASSEYFSSETYEQYF
>TRBJ2-4|TRBD2|TRBV10-1|NA
TGCGCCAGCAGCACAGGACTAGCGGGGGGGTTAGCCAAAAACATTCAGTACTTC
CASSTGLAGGLAKNIQYF
>TRBJ2-7|NA|TRBV4-1|NA
TGCGCCAGCAGCCCCCAGCTAGCCGAGAGCTACGAGCAGTACTTC
CASSPQLAESYEQYF
>TRBJ1-2|TRBD1|TRBV6-5|NA
TGTGCCAGCACCGTCGGGACAGTCAGTGGCTACACCTTC
CASTVGTVSGYTF
>TRBJ1-1|TRBD1|TRBV7-3|NA
TGTGCCAGCAGCCCCACAGGGGGCGCGAACACTGAAGCTTTCTTT
CASSPTGGANTEAFF
>TRBJ2-1|NA|TRBV19|few
TGTGCCAGTAGTACCTGGACAGTTCCGAATGAGCAGTTCTTC
CASSTWTVPNEQFF
>TRBJ1-2|TRBD1|TRBV7-9|NA
TGTGCCAGCAGCCCTCGGACAGGGTCCCTCTATGGCTACACCTTC
CASSPRTGSLYGYTF
>TRBJ2-5|TRBD1|TRBV5-6|few
TGTGCCAGCAGCCGGACCGGACAGGGCCAGTACTTC
CASSRTGQGQYF
>TRBJ2-5|TRBD1|TRBV28|NA
TGTGCCAGCAGTCTGCCCTCACAGGGGCGAGAGACCCAGTACTTC
CASSLPSQGRETQYF
>TRBJ2-7|NA|TRBV7-6|NA
TGTGCCAGCAGCTTAAGTGTCCAGGGCCCTTTCTACGAGCAGTACTTC
CASSLSVQGPFYEQYF
>TRBJ1-2|NA|TRBV25-1|NA
TGTGCCAGCAGGGTAGACAGTCAGGGAGGCTACACCTTC
CASRVDSQGGYTF
>TRBJ2-3|TRBD2|TRBV5-6|NA
TGTGCCAGCAGCTTGGCGGGGGGGCAGGTCACAGATACGCAGTATTTT
CASSLAGGQVTDTQYF
>TRBJ2-3|TRBD1|TRBV4-1|NA
TGCGCCAGCAGCCAAGCACCGGGACAGGGGGCAGATACGCAGTATTTT
CASSQAPGQGADTQYF
>TRBJ2-7|TRBD2|TRBV7-9|NA
TGTGCCAGCGCGGGGGGCCGAGCCTACGAGCAGTACTTC
CASAGGRAYEQYF